Below are 3 T cell receptor beta chains sequenced from a single sample in a study of regulatory T cells in long-lasting Graves disease. Time point denoted: newly diagnosed GD, antithyroid drugs for less than 3 months. The TCR library used RNA extracted from PBMCs. Building the TCR beta libraries relied on iRepertoire HTBI primers, and CDR3 regions underwent Arm-PCR. From the multiplex PCR reads, TCRdb called clonotypes with MiXCR, one entry per CDR3 protein. The sample contains around 500,000 distinct CDR3 sequences, approximately 13% of which appear only once. The data were also submitted as part of a second study, on T cells in Graves' hyperthyroidism and ophthalmopathy.

Material: peripheral blood mononuclear cells (PBMCs), obtained at new diagnosis, from a patient treated with antithyroid drugs. These receptor sequences come from a man aged 25 to 40 with Graves disease.

This rearrangement joins TRBV7-9 to TRBJ2-1; unclear D gene. Germline V gives CDR1 SEHNR, CDR2 FQNEAQ (reference sequence). With 6 bases removed from V and 3 bases from J, the gap between germline ends came to 9 bases. The CDR3 consists of 13 residues. CDR3 sequence: CASRPEVYNEQFF. CDR3 nucleotide sequence: TGTGCCAGCAGACCAGAGGTCTACAATGAGCAGTTCTTC.

With respect to this clonotype: This could be a read error, since a much larger clone is one nucleotide away. The CDR3 spells CASTTSGELYF. The CDR3, as DNA: TGTGCCAGCACAACCTCGGGGGAGCTGTACTTC. The chain has TRBV7-9 and TRBJ2-7; D perhaps matches TRBD2 (6 bases). Germline CDR1 is SEHNR and CDR2 is FQNEAQ (reference sequence). This CDR3 region has 11 residues. Filled out from reference TRBV7-9 and TRBJ2-7, the complete variable domain reads DTGVSQNPRHKITKRGQNVTFRCDPISEHNRLYWYRQTLGQGPEFLTYFQNEAQLEKSRLLSDRFSAERPKGSFSTLEIQRTEQGDSAMYLCASTTSGELYFGPGTRLTVT.

This clonotype came up many times. This rearrangement joins TRBV27 to TRBJ1-1; no definite D call. This CDR3 region has 17 residues. Per the germline V gene, CDR1 is MNHEY and CDR2 is SMNVEV (reference sequence). Trimming removed 5 bases from V and 1 base from J, with 20 bases in between. The CDR3 here is CASSVLAFELGNTEAFF. The CDR3 nucleotides read TGTGCCAGCAGTGTACTCGCGTTCGAGCTGGGGAACACTGAAGCTTTCTTT.